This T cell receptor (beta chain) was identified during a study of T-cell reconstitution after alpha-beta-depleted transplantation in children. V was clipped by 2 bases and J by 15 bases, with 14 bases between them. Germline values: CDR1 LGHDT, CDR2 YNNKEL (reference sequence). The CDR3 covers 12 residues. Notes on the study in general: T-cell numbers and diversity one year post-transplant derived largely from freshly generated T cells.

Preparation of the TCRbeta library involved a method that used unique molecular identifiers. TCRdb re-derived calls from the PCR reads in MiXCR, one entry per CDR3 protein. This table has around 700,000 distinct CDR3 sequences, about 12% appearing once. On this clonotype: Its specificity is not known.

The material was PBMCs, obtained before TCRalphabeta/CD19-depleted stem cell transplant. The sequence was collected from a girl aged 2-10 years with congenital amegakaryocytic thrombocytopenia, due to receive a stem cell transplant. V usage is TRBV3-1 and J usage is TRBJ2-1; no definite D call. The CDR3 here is CASSQLVGGPFF. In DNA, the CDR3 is TGTGCCAGCAGCCAACTCGTAGGTGGTCCGTTCTTC.